The 30 T cell receptor beta chains listed next were all sequenced from one sample in a study of T cell repertoires in ileal Crohn's disease (dated by TCRdb to between 2018 and 2021). Library preparation employed the immunoSEQ multiplex PCR assay. Entries here come from immuneACCESS through TCRdb and include only in-frame sequences with V and J called. Some clones fail to appear in such tables; in the studies checked, an unresolved V gene covers under half of the shortfall, and the cause of the remainder is unknown. The sample records more than 4,000 clones, 60% to 85% of which are singletons. The top ten clones comprise more than 15% of the sample. Sequenced input: ileal tissue. The receptors stem from an adult with Crohn's disease.

J is TRBJ2-7 and V is TRBV7-9; perhaps TRBD2 as D (6 bases). Trimming took off 1 base at V and 7 bases at J, with 17 bases between the two ends. Germline lookup yields CDR1 SEHNR and CDR2 FQNEAQ (reference sequence). This CDR3 is built from 15 residues. The chain's CDR3 is CASSLESGGAREQYF. The DNA of the CDR3 is TGTGCCAGCAGCTTAGAAAGCGGAGGGGCTAGGGAGCAGTACTTC.

The chain joins TRBV6-6 to TRBJ1-1; maybe TRBD1 (5 bases). This CDR3 has 14 amino acids. Germline V gene sequence: CDR1 MNHNY, CDR2 SVGAGI (reference sequence). V was trimmed by 4 bases and J by 4 bases, leaving 13 bases between them. The CDR3: CASSSPGGVTEAFF. The CDR3 region has the DNA TGTGCCAGCAGTTCCCCGGGGGGGGTCACTGAAGCTTTCTTT.

The sample holds a few counts of this clone. The chain recombines TRBV18 with TRBJ1-4; 7 bases line up with TRBD1. CDR1 KGHSH and CDR2 LQKENI come from the germline V gene. Trimming cost V 3 bases and J 7 bases; bases outside gene matches: 8. CDR3 length: 15 amino acids. The CDR3 DNA is TGTGCCAGCTCACCGACCGGGACAGAGCCTGAAAAACTGTTTTTT. Translation gives CASSPTGTEPEKLFF.

The rearrangement links TRBV16 to TRBJ1-1, with a weak D call TRBD1 (5 bases). Per germline, CDR1 KGHSY and CDR2 FQNENV. There are 15 residues in the CDR3. Trimming took 5 bases from V and 5 from J, leaving 18 bases between them. The CDR3, as DNA: TGTGCCAGCAGCTTGGAGGCGGGGGGTGGAACTGAAGCTTTCTTT. Protein product: CASSLEAGGGTEAFF.

The chain recombines TRBV2 with TRBJ2-1, with 8 bases that match TRBD2. The ends lost 11 bases at V and 0 bases at J; junction bases unmatched: 3. Germline CDR1 SNHLY, CDR2 FYNNEI. This CDR3 comprises 13 residues. CDR3 coding DNA: TGTGCCGATCGGGGGGGCTCCTACAATGAGCAGTTCTTC. Its protein product is CADRGGSYNEQFF.

This chain connects TRBV30 to TRBJ2-5, with 13 bases identical to TRBD2. CDR1 GTSNPN and CDR2 SVGIG come from the germline V gene (reference sequence). Trimming took 1 base from V and 4 from J; bases not matched to a gene: 9. The CDR3 extends over 17 amino acids. The CDR3 region has the DNA TGTGCCTGGAGTGAGGGACTAGCGGGACTCCGGGGAGAGACCCAGTACTTC. Amino acids: CAWSEGLAGLRGETQYF. Combining the CDR3 with reference TRBV30 and TRBJ2-5 gives the whole variable domain SQTIHQWPATLVQPVGSPLSLECTVEGTSNPNLYWYRQAAGRGLQLLFYSVGIGQISSEVPQNLSASRPQDRQFILSSKKLLLSDSGFYLCAWSEGLAGLRGETQYFGPGTRLLVL.

The chain recombines TRBV23-1 with TRBJ2-7; D call uncertain. TRBV23-1 is an open reading frame, and its role is uncertain. Trimming cost V 0 bases and J 0 bases, with 12 bases left between them. This CDR3 is built from 16 residues. CDR3 protein: CASSQSGNSSSYEQYF. The CDR3 DNA follows: TGCGCCAGCAGTCAATCTGGTAACAGCAGCTCCTACGAGCAGTACTTC.

This chain uses TRBV15 with TRBJ1-5; unclear D gene. V shed 0 bases and J shed 4 bases, with 7 bases lying between them. The CDR3 has 14 amino acids. From germline, CDR1 is LNHNV and CDR2 YYDKDF (reference sequence). As DNA, the CDR3 is TGTGCCACCAGCAGAGATAGGGAGAATCAGCCCCAGCATTTT. Translation: CATSRDRENQPQHF.

The chain is built from TRBV7-2 and TRBJ2-7, with 7 bases that match TRBD1. This CDR3 is 14 amino acids long. Germline trimming cut 5 bases from V and 3 bases from J; bases unmatched to any gene: 7. Germline assignment: CDR1 SGHTA and CDR2 FQGNSA. The CDR3 DNA sequence: TGTGCCAGCAGCCAACAAGACAGGGTCTACGAGCAGTACTTC. Its translation: CASSQQDRVYEQYF.

This clone was detected only once. The chain is built from TRBV2 and TRBJ2-1, with 9 bases lining up with TRBD2. The trim removed 2 bases at V and 4 bases at J, leaving 0 bases unmatched. The CDR3 has 14 amino acids. The germline CDR1 and CDR2 sequences are SNHLY and FYNNEI. The CDR3: CASSELAGYNEQFF. The CDR3 DNA sequence: TGTGCCAGCAGTGAACTAGCGGGGTACAATGAGCAGTTCTTC.

The rearrangement joins TRBV7-2 to TRBJ2-7; D perhaps matches TRBD1 (6 bases). With 5 bases removed from V and 3 bases from J, the gap between germline ends came to 11 bases. The CDR3 totals 13 residues. The germline CDR1 and CDR2 sequences are SGHTA and FQGNSA. The CDR3 DNA reads as TGTGCCAGCAGCCACGGACAGAGCTACGAGCAGTACTTC. It yields the protein CASSHGQSYEQYF.

This chain connects TRBV6-5 to TRBJ2-7, with 13 bases that match TRBD2. V shed 4 bases, J shed 2 bases, and the junction held 5 bases outside the gene matches. Germline CDR1 and CDR2: MNHEY and SVGAGI. The CDR3 extends over 16 amino acids. CDR3 sequence reads: CASSSGTSGAAYEQYF. CDR3 sequence (DNA): TGTGCCAGCAGTTCTGGGACTAGCGGGGCCGCCTACGAGCAGTACTTC.

J is TRBJ2-6 and V is TRBV7-9; D gene uncertain. With 5 bases removed from V and 0 bases from J, the gap between germline ends came to 8 bases. CDR3 size: 15 residues. Germline CDR1 reads SEHNR; CDR2 reads FQNEAQ (reference sequence). The CDR3 spells CASSPYPSGANVLTF. Written as DNA, the CDR3 is TGTGCCAGCAGCCCCTACCCCTCTGGGGCCAACGTCCTGACTTTC.

This clone was observed once. The gene calls are TRBV6-1 and TRBJ1-5; 8 nucleotides agree with TRBD1. The CDR3 consists of 16 residues. The junction had 8 bases not matched to a gene; V was cut back by 3 bases and J by 4 bases. Germline-derived CDR1 and CDR2 are MNHNS and SASEGT. The CDR3 DNA is TGTGCCAGCAGTGACGGTCGGGGGACAGGTAATCAGCCCCAGCATTTT. Amino acid sequence: CASSDGRGTGNQPQHF.

This clone appeared once. This rearrangement joins TRBV4-2 to TRBJ2-1; 8 nucleotides match TRBD2. Germline lookup yields CDR1 LGHNA and CDR2 YNFKEQ. This CDR3 is 16 amino acids long. V lost 1 base and J lost 8; bases outside the gene matches: 10. The CDR3: CASSQGSSGSWDEQFF. The CDR3 DNA reads as TGTGCCAGCAGCCAAGGTTCCAGCGGGAGCTGGGATGAGCAGTTCTTC.

This chain joins TRBV5-1 and TRBJ1-6; TRBD1 matches at 8 bases. The CDR3 length is 14 residues. The ends lost 4 bases at V and 9 bases at J; junction bases unmatched: 6. From germline, CDR1 is SGHRS and CDR2 YFSETQ. This chain's CDR3 is CASSPQGAGSPLHF. In DNA form, the CDR3 reads TGCGCCAGCAGCCCCCAGGGGGCTGGTTCACCCCTCCACTTT.

This chain connects TRBV7-2 to TRBJ2-7, with 8 positions matching TRBD2. V lost 5 bases, J lost 4 bases, and 7 bases stayed unmatched. CDR1 is SGHTA and CDR2 is FQGNSA in the germline V gene. The CDR3 is 14 residues long. The CDR3 is CASSRGGQIYEQYF. The CDR3 nucleotides read TGTGCCAGCAGCCGGGGGGGGCAAATTTACGAGCAGTACTTC. Full variable domain (rest looked up from reference TRBV7-2 and TRBJ2-7): GAGVSQSPSNKVTEKGKDVELRCDPISGHTALYWYRQSLGQGLEFLIYFQGNSAPDKSGLPSDRFSAERTGGSVSTLTIQRTQQEDSAVYLCASSRGGQIYEQYFGPGTRLTVT.

This clone came up a few times. The chain is built from TRBV29-1 and TRBJ2-7; D is perhaps TRBD2 (6 bases). CDR1 SQVTM and CDR2 ANQGSEA come from the germline V gene. V was shortened by 4 bases and J by 7 bases, with 14 bases between the two germline ends. This CDR3 region has 12 residues. CDR3 sequence (DNA): TGCAGCGTTGGTCAGCGGGTGGGGGAGCAGTACTTC. Its protein product is CSVGQRVGEQYF.

DNA for the CDR3: TGTGCCAGTAGTATTCTGGACAGGGGGCTTGGCTACACCTTC. Translated, it gives CASSILDRGLGYTF. This rearrangement joins TRBV19 to TRBJ1-2; 11 bases align to TRBD1. The junction had 4 bases not matched to a gene; V was cut back by 3 bases and J by 7 bases. The CDR3 contains 14 residues. Per germline, CDR1 LNHDA and CDR2 SQIVND (reference sequence).

This chain joins TRBV28 and TRBJ2-7; TRBD1 aligns across 8 bases. The V gene end was trimmed by 5 bases and the J gene end by 3 bases; junction bases not matched to a gene: 6. CDR3 size: 14 residues. Germline V gene sequence: CDR1 MDHEN, CDR2 SYDVKM. The CDR3 sequence: CASSPSTGGYEQYF. As DNA, the CDR3 is TGTGCCAGCAGTCCCTCTACAGGGGGCTACGAGCAGTACTTC.

V and J are TRBV2 and TRBJ1-2; D not resolved. V lost 5 bases to trimming and J lost 6 bases, with 22 bases between them. Germline CDR1 and CDR2: SNHLY and FYNNEI. The CDR3 contains 16 residues. This chain's CDR3 is CASSPPGGQMVNGYTF. The DNA of the CDR3 is TGTGCCAGCAGTCCCCCGGGCGGGCAGATGGTAAATGGCTACACCTTC. The whole variable domain, filled in from reference TRBV2 and TRBJ1-2, reads EPEVTQTPSHQVTQMGQEVILRCVPISNHLYFYWYRQILGQKVEFLVSFYNNEISEKSEIFDDQFSVERPDGSNFTLKIRSTKLEDSAMYFCASSPPGGQMVNGYTFGSGTRLTVV.

V and J are TRBV6-5 and TRBJ2-7, with D possibly TRBD1 on 6 matching bases. CDR1 is MNHEY, CDR2 SVGAGI, per germline. CDR3 length equals 14 residues. Between the trimmed V and J ends, which lost 6 bases and 6 bases, there was a span of 18 bases. CDR3 nucleotide sequence: TGTGCCAGCAGGGCCGGGACAAAAGGGGCCGAGCAGTACTTC. Translating gives CASRAGTKGAEQYF.

The V call is TRBV6-1, the J call TRBJ1-2; D might be TRBD1 (6 bases). Germline CDR1 is MNHNS and CDR2 is SASEGT. The CDR3 runs to 13 residues. The V end was cut by 6 bases, the J end by 7 bases, with 15 bases between. CDR3 sequence: CASSGRGGLGYTF. CDR3 sequence (DNA): TGTGCCAGCAGCGGTAGGGGGGGGCTTGGCTACACCTTC.

The chain links TRBV11-2 to TRBJ2-1, with a weak D call TRBD2 (6 bases). The V end was cut by 1 base, the J end by 7 bases, with 17 bases between. This CDR3 is 16 amino acids long. In germline, CDR1 is SGHAT, CDR2 FQNNGV. The DNA of the CDR3 is TGTGCCAGCAGCTTAGTTTGGGACTCTATGGGGAATGAGCAGTTCTTC. Its translation is CASSLVWDSMGNEQFF. The full variable domain, in which reference TRBV11-2 and TRBJ2-1 provide the parts outside the CDR3, is EAGVAQSPRYKIIEKRQSVAFWCNPISGHATLYWYQQILGQGPKLLIQFQNNGVVDDSQLPKDRFSAERLKGVDSTLKIQPAKLEDSAVYLCASSLVWDSMGNEQFFGPGTRLTVL.

This chain connects TRBV9 to TRBJ1-5, with a tentative D call TRBD1 (5 bases). There are 14 residues in the CDR3. Deletions cut 2 bases from V and 0 bases from J, with 6 bases between. Germline-derived CDR1 and CDR2 are SGDLS and YYNGEE. CDR3 region: CASSVDSSNQPQHF. The CDR3 DNA reads TGTGCCAGCAGCGTTGACAGTAGCAATCAGCCCCAGCATTTT.

The chain uses TRBV27 and TRBJ2-5; 13 bases line up with TRBD2. The tail of the sequence fits TRBJ2-7 better, so the J call may be wrong. Per germline, CDR1 MNHEY and CDR2 SMNVEV (reference sequence). CDR3 size: 16 residues. CDR3 bases: TGTGCCAGCAGGAGGGGGACGGGACTAGCGGGAACCGAGCAGTACTTC. As protein: CASRRGTGLAGTEQYF.

V gene TRBV7-8 combines with J gene TRBJ1-2; perhaps TRBD1 as D (6 bases). V dropped 5 bases and J dropped 8 bases, with 18 bases sitting between them. The V gene's germline CDR1 is SGHVS and CDR2 FQNEAQ. CDR3 size: 14 residues. The chain's CDR3 is CASSEQQGVLGYTF. The CDR3 coding sequence is TGTGCCAGCAGCGAACAACAGGGCGTCTTAGGCTACACCTTC.

The chain combines TRBV4-2 with TRBJ2-4; TRBD2 matches 11 bases. The CDR3 has 18 amino acids. Losses at the gene ends were 0 bases for V and 6 bases for J; bases not matched to a gene: 10. CDR1 and CDR2 from the germline V gene are LGHNA and YNFKEQ. The CDR3, as DNA: TGTGCCAGCAGCCAAGAAGGATCTAGCGGGGGGAGGGGAAACATTCAGTACTTC. Amino acids: CASSQEGSSGGRGNIQYF.

The chain links TRBV7-2 to TRBJ2-1; D may be TRBD1 or TRBD2 (6 bases each). This CDR3 spans 18 amino acids. The germline V gene has CDR1 SGHTA and CDR2 FQGNSA. Trimming shortened V by 5 bases and J by 0 bases, and 20 bases separated the two germline ends. The CDR3 is CASSVGGLAGSSYNEQFF. As DNA, the CDR3 is TGTGCCAGCAGCGTAGGGGGTCTGGCGGGGAGCTCCTACAATGAGCAGTTCTTC.

The chain recombines TRBV7-2 with TRBJ1-2, with D tentatively TRBD1 (6 bases). Germline V gene sequence: CDR1 SGHTA, CDR2 FQGNSA. This CDR3 region has 11 residues. V lost 4 bases to trimming and J lost 8 bases, with 8 bases between them. The CDR3 DNA sequence: TGTGCCAGCAGCTCTCAGGGGGGCTACACCTTC. As protein: CASSSQGGYTF.